This T cell receptor (beta chain) is from a study of CD8+ T cells in alopecia areata (dated by TCRdb to the late 2010s). Some background on the complete study: The treated patients, all with moderate-to-severe alopecia areata, were enrolled in an open-label pilot trial of oral tofacitinib given at 5 to 10 mg twice daily. Tofacitinib was administered for 6 to 18 months, and 6 months of follow-up off drug were then conducted to assess delayed response and recurrence. The SALT score, which quantifies the percentage of affected scalp surface area, was used to measure disease severity in treated patients. High-throughput TCRbeta sequencing was used to examine T cell clonal expansion in alopecia areata in both the C3H/HeJ mouse model and human patients. Human TCRbeta sequencing covered scalp tissue and sorted CD4+ and CD8+ peripheral blood T cells from patchy and totalis/universalis alopecia areata patients and healthy controls. Patients on tofacitinib were biopsied at baseline and after 4 and 24 weeks of treatment, and several of the patients also had a later scalp biopsy. Scalp clonality was compared across normal scalp (n=4), patchy alopecia areata scalp (n=8), and alopecia totalis/universalis scalp (n=8). The RNA source kit depended on sample type: the PAXgene miRNA kit for fixed scalp, the miRNeasy kit for PBMCs, and the RNeasy kit for mouse skin. TCRbeta CDR3 regions were amplified by immunoSEQ multiplex PCR using 35 Vbeta forward and 13 Jbeta reverse primers. Paper-wide results and their limitations: TCR sequences shared between patients were less clear than in mice, possibly partly because of HLA diversity in the patient population. Tofacitinib significantly decreased scalp clonality and the number of expanded CD8+ clones among the top 100 scalp clones. Unlike mouse skin, where gammadelta T cells dominate, normal human skin contains resident alphabeta T cells that get sequenced too, which complicates analysis of the scalp TCR repertoire. During tofacitinib treatment, many expanded lesional clones stuck around in both scalp and blood, and this persistence may partly explain why relapse happens after treatment is stopped. Lesional scalp, especially in alopecia totalis/universalis, showed higher clonality and more expanded CD8+ clones than normal scalp, suggesting antigenic drive. Because the treated cohort was small and had only one nonresponder, larger studies are needed to examine links between baseline CD8+ expansion and response.

Based on the germline V gene, the CDR1 and CDR2 sequences are SQVTM and ANQGSEA. The CDR3, from cysteine to phenylalanine, totals 14 residues. The read is trimmed to its CDR3 DNA, 42 bases read in frame from base 1. Compared with germline, V lacks 5 bases and J lacks 3 bases; bases without a gene match: 8. Libraries were made using the immunoSEQ multiplex PCR assay. For TCR sequencing, RNA was extracted from every sample and reverse transcribed into cDNA to serve as template. First-strand cDNA was synthesized with SuperScript III using a 2:1 mix of oligo-dT and random hexamers. A synthetic immune receptor repertoire was used to gauge amplification bias, and whatever bias remained was removed computationally. The original pipeline was this. After raw reads were preprocessed to remove errors, the CDR3 was defined following IMGT conventions as running from the conserved cysteine to phenylalanine. Clonality was computed by normalizing Shannon entropy by log2 of the number of productive unique TCRs and subtracting the result from 1. Whether scalp clones were CD4 or CD8 was inferred by matching scalp TCRbeta sequences against CD4 and CD8 repertoires sorted from blood. The source is immuneACCESS, and TCRdb retained only in-frame sequences with V and J called. Part of the clones is not carried over; for the studies checked, unresolved V genes explain less than half of this, and the remainder is unexplained. The DNA gave D and trimming, while V, J and clone size come from that table. For this sample there are just over 150,000 clones; about two thirds appear just once. Approximately 0.91% of the sample is taken by the ten largest.

On this clone: Its antigen remains undetermined. Base qualities are not at hand, and no much larger clone is one base apart.

The time point label of this sample denotes: about 4 weeks on oral tofacitinib. The meaning of the sample's treatment or condition label: oral pan-JAK inhibitor, 5-10 mg twice daily. From alopecia areata patients, peripheral blood was collected along with lesional scalp punch biopsies. PBMCs were separated by density centrifugation and stained for CD3, CD4 and CD8, after which CD4+ and CD8+ T cells were sorted on a FACSAria. This receptor was taken from a human donor with alopecia areata. The sequences come from CD4+ T cells sorted from blood, collected at week 4, from a patient treated with tofacitinib. Here the chain combines TRBV29-1 and TRBJ2-5; 8 of the junction bases match TRBD1. The CDR3 corresponds to CSVSNPDREETQYF. The nucleotide sequence reads as follows: TGCAGCGTTTCTAACCCGGACAGGGAAGAGACCCAGTACTTC.